These T cell receptor beta chains were read from a single sample in a study of blood T cell repertoires in COVID-19. Sequencing used immunoSEQ multiplex PCR; TCRdb keeps in-frame clones, though not all of them. The sample yields fewer than 200,000 clones, less than 85% seen once. Source material: PBMCs or T cells enriched from blood (not recorded which). These receptors all stem from a woman aged 50 to 65 who had recovered from COVID-19. Each CDR3 is given with its conserved first and last residue. The order of the fields is J gene, V gene, D gene, clone size, CDR3 length, CDR3 DNA, CDR3 protein. A D gene is named only where the DNA matches it firmly. Rows give clone size only sometimes, using once, few, many, or a class for an expanded clone.

TRBJ1-4 TRBV12-3/TRBV12-4 TRBD1 once 13 TGTGCCAGCAGAGCAGGGGGCGAGGAAAAACTGTTTTTT CASRAGGEEKLFF
TRBJ1-1 TRBV9 - - 13 TGTGCCAGCAGCGTAGCCCCGGGGGGGGAAGCTTTCTTT CASSVAPGGEAFF
TRBJ2-6 TRBV9 TRBD1 - 20 TGTGCCAGCAGCGTAGAAGGGGGCGGAGTACGAAAACCTGGGGCCAACGTCCTGACTTTC CASSVEGGGVRKPGANVLTF
TRBJ1-6 TRBV18 TRBD1 - 16 TGTGCCAGCTCACCCCCGGGACAGAGGGCGGGTTCACCCCTCCACTTT CASSPPGQRAGSPLHF
TRBJ2-4 TRBV30 TRBD1 - 12 TGTGCCTGGAGGAAGGGACAGGACATTCAGTACTTC CAWRKGQDIQYF
TRBJ2-5 TRBV28 TRBD1 - 14 TGTGCCAGCAGTTCTCCGGGACAGATCAAGACCCAGTACTTC CASSSPGQIKTQYF
TRBJ1-5 TRBV28 - - 13 TGTGCCAGCAGTTTAGGTGGCACCCGGCCCCAGCATTTT CASSLGGTRPQHF
TRBJ2-2 TRBV7-2 TRBD2 few 14 TGTGCCAGCAGCGCCACTAGCGGCACCGGGGAGCTGTTTTTT CASSATSGTGELFF
TRBJ1-2 TRBV13 - - 13 TGTGCCAGCAGCCCGCCAGAGGACTATGGCTACACCTTC CASSPPEDYGYTF
TRBJ2-2 TRBV7-3 TRBD1 few 15 TGTGCCAGCAGCTTATGGACAGGGGGAGCCGGGGAGCTGTTTTTT CASSLWTGGAGELFF
TRBJ2-5 TRBV7-2 - - 14 TGTGCCAGTCAGCGGGCCCCCCTAAGGGAGACCCAGTACTTC CASQRAPLRETQYF
TRBJ1-1 TRBV21-1 - - 18 TGTGCCAGCAGCCAAGGGGACCTACAGGGGGAGATGAACACTGAAGCTTTCTTT CASSQGDLQGEMNTEAFF
TRBJ2-5 TRBV10-3 - - 12 TGTGCCATCAGCGGGTACCAAGAGACCCAGTACTTC CAISGYQETQYF
TRBJ2-3 TRBV28 TRBD2 - 19 TGTGCCAGCAGCCCTCTAGCGGGGGGGGCCCATTTGCCCACAGATACGCAGTATTTT CASSPLAGGAHLPTDTQYF
TRBJ2-5 TRBV7-9 TRBD1 - 15 TGTGCCAGCAGCCCCCGCAAGGACAGGGGAGAGACCCAGTACTTC CASSPRKDRGETQYF
TRBJ1-1 TRBV12-3/TRBV12-4 - few 11 TGTGCCAGCAGCACGGGCACTGAAGCTTTCTTT CASSTGTEAFF
TRBJ1-2 TRBV12-3/TRBV12-4 - - 13 TGTGCCAGCAGTTTAGGGGCAGGCTATGGCTACACCTTC CASSLGAGYGYTF
TRBJ1-2 TRBV7-8 - - 13 TGTGCCAGCAGCTTAGAAGCCGGGGGTGGCTACACCTTC CASSLEAGGGYTF
TRBJ1-2 TRBV28 - few 14 TGTGCCAGCAGTGCCACCCGCGGGGACTATGGCTACACCTTC CASSATRGDYGYTF
TRBJ1-2 TRBV5-1 - - 15 TGCGCCAGCAGCTTGGGGGCAGGGAGGGCCCAAGGCTACACCTTC CASSLGAGRAQGYTF
TRBJ1-5 TRBV28 - - 13 TGTGCCAGCAGCCTAACAGGGCCTCAGCCCCAGCATTTT CASSLTGPQPQHF
TRBJ1-6 TRBV10-3 TRBD1 - 13 TGTGCCACCACGTGGGGGACAGGCTCACCCCTCCACTTT CATTWGTGSPLHF
TRBJ2-5 TRBV5-1 TRBD2 - 13 TGCGCCAGCAGCTTTGTCGGGGGGGAGACCCAGTACTTC CASSFVGGETQYF
TRBJ2-1 TRBV19 - - 16 TGTGCCAGTAGTATAGTTGGCGGGGAGGGGACAAATGAGCAGTTCTTC CASSIVGGEGTNEQFF
TRBJ1-1 TRBV6-5 - - 13 TGTGCCAGCACCATCACTCAGGGGACTGAAGCTTTCTTT CASTITQGTEAFF
TRBJ1-2 TRBV7-2 - - 15 TGTGCCAGCAGCTTAGAGGGCGGACAGAACTATGGCTACACCTTC CASSLEGGQNYGYTF
TRBJ2-2 TRBV2 - - 17 TGTGCCAGCAGTGAAAACGTCAGGGTGAGCGACACCGGGGAGCTGTTTTTT CASSENVRVSDTGELFF
TRBJ1-5 TRBV6-5 TRBD1 - 15 TGTGCCAGCACTCCGGGACAGTTGAGCAATCAGCCCCAGCATTTT CASTPGQLSNQPQHF
TRBJ1-1 TRBV29-1 - - 10 TGCAGCGCCGAGGACAGACAAGCTTTCTTT CSAEDRQAFF
TRBJ2-5 TRBV2 TRBD2 - 16 TGTGCCAGCAGCACCGGGACTAGCGGGATAGTGGAGACCCAGTACTTC CASSTGTSGIVETQYF
TRBJ2-3 TRBV4-1 - - 17 TGCGCCAGCAGCCAAGATCAGGACCTCAGGGGCCCAGATACGCAGTATTTT CASSQDQDLRGPDTQYF
TRBJ2-1 TRBV7-9 TRBD2 - 14 TGTGCCAGCATGGGACTAGCGGGGGGGAATGAGCAGTTCTTC CASMGLAGGNEQFF
TRBJ2-3 TRBV6-9 - - 14 TGTGCCAGCAGTTCCGCAGCACAGGGAGATACGCAGTATTTT CASSSAAQGDTQYF
TRBJ2-1 TRBV27 - - 13 TGTGCCAGCAGTTCGAGCTCCTACAATGAGCAGTTCTTC CASSSSSYNEQFF
TRBJ1-2 TRBV11-2 - - 12 TGTGCCAGCAGCCTCAGAAGCTATGGCTACACCTTC CASSLRSYGYTF
TRBJ1-1 TRBV10-2 TRBD1 - 12 TGCGCCACCCGGGACAGAAACACTGAAGCTTTCTTT CATRDRNTEAFF
TRBJ1-3 TRBV6-5 - - 13 TGTGCCAGCGGCGGAATCTCTGGAAACACCATATATTTT CASGGISGNTIYF
TRBJ2-3 TRBV30 - - 14 TGTGCCTGGAATCCTTGGGGCTACACAGATACGCAGTATTTT CAWNPWGYTDTQYF
TRBJ1-4 TRBV7-6 TRBD1 - 15 TGTGCCAGCAGCCCGGGACAGGGCACTAATGAAAAACTGTTTTTT CASSPGQGTNEKLFF
TRBJ1-3 TRBV6-5 - - 14 TGTGCCAGCAGTTACTCCGGGGGGGCCAAGGTTTGGTATTTT CASSYSGGAKVWYF
TRBJ1-5 TRBV19 TRBD1 - 15 TGTGCCAGTAGTTCCGGGACAGGGTGGAATCAGCCCCAGCATTTT CASSSGTGWNQPQHF
TRBJ2-1 TRBV7-2 TRBD2 - 16 TGTGCCAGCAGCCCCGTCGGACTAGCGGGTCAGAATGAGCAGTTCTTC CASSPVGLAGQNEQFF
TRBJ2-3 TRBV7-7 - - 15 TGTGCTAGCAGCTTAGGACAGTCTAGCACAGATACGCAGTATTTT CASSLGQSSTDTQYF
TRBJ1-2 TRBV27 TRBD1 - 14 TGTGCCAGCAGTTCCCCGGACAGGTTGGATGGCTACACCTTC CASSSPDRLDGYTF
TRBJ1-4 TRBV2 TRBD1 - 14 TGTGCCAGCAGCGGACAGGGTCTAAACGGAAAACTGTTTTTT CASSGQGLNGKLFF
TRBJ1-1 TRBV4-2 TRBD1 few 17 TGTGCCAGCAGCCGACCTCCGGGACAGGGAGCGAACACTGAAGCTTTCTTT CASSRPPGQGANTEAFF
TRBJ1-5 TRBV7-9 - - 15 TGTGCCAGCAGCTCTAGGACAGCCACCAATCAGCCCCAGCATTTT CASSSRTATNQPQHF
TRBJ2-3 TRBV7-3 TRBD2 - 19 TGTGCCAGCAGCTTAGGGTTGGGACTAGCGGGGGGTGCGACAGATACGCAGTATTTT CASSLGLGLAGGATDTQYF
TRBJ2-2 TRBV19 - - 15 TGTGCCAGTAGTACCCTGACTGGAACCCCCCGGGAGCTGTTTTTT CASSTLTGTPRELFF
TRBJ1-2 TRBV18 TRBD1 - 14 TGTGCCAGCTCGCGGACAGGGGAGGCGGGGAGCTACACCTTC CASSRTGEAGSYTF
TRBJ2-1 TRBV30 - once 11 TGTGCCTGGAGGCGGGGACGCGAGCAGTTCTTC CAWRRGREQFF
TRBJ2-5 TRBV27 TRBD2 few 14 TGTGCCAGCGGGGTCACGGGGGGAAAAGAGACCCAGTACTTC CASGVTGGKETQYF
TRBJ2-3 TRBV10-1 - - 16 TGCGCCAGCAGTGATATGGGAAGGGGCCCCACAGATACGCAGTATTTT CASSDMGRGPTDTQYF
TRBJ2-3 TRBV9 - - 15 TGTGCCAGCAGCGTGGTTAGCGGAGGCACAGATACGCAGTATTTT CASSVVSGGTDTQYF
TRBJ1-1 TRBV19 - - 13 TGTGCCAGTACCAGGGACATTGGAACCGAAGCTTTCTTT CASTRDIGTEAFF